One T cell receptor beta chain is described in this entry. The antigen remains unidentified. This entry comes from a study of OX40 agonist ivuxolimab in advanced cancers. Study-wide points: Some of the lowest clonal expansion was seen in partial responders at 0.1-3.0 mg/kg.

Using immunoSEQ multiplex PCR, the repertoire was profiled, and TCRdb retains in-frame clones only, with some absent. The sample holds about 86,000 clones, approximately 90% seen once. The CDR3 covers 14 residues. Germline V gene lookup returns CDR1 LNHDA and CDR2 SQIVND (reference sequence). The V gene lost 1 base and the J gene lost 1 base, with 8 bases spanning the gap. The sequenced sample was CD4+ or CD8+ T cells sorted from blood, obtained in a trial of the OX40 agonist ivuxolimab. The origin of this receptor is an adult with an advanced solid tumor such as melanoma, head and neck, liver or kidney cancer. The chain carries TRBV19 and TRBJ2-7, with unresolved D. The CDR3 DNA is TGTGCCAGTAGTATAGGAGATATTTCCTACGAGCAGTACTTC. This gives the protein CASSIGDISYEQYF.